This T cell receptor (beta chain) was observed in a study of cytomegalovirus exposure and HLA in healthy donors (TCRdb year 2017). As for the study more broadly: An earlier analysis of about 530 of the donors reported roughly 300 Gb of sequence data and 117 million unique TCR beta sequences obtained from 150 million to 200 million T cells. Roughly 300 gigabases of sequencing data and tens of millions of unique TCR sequences were included in an early release covering over 600 HLA-typed donors. The genetic ancestry cluster associated with self-reported Caucasian donors included approximately 85% of the 350 to 500 genotyped donors. The study was designed to test whether signatures of past pathogen exposure could be identified by cataloging public T cell receptors. The T cell repertoires of around 670 subjects were profiled by immunosequencing and related to cytomegalovirus serostatus. Besides the first cohort of roughly 700 subjects, a separate validation cohort made up of 120 or so different subjects was used. High-throughput TCR immunosequencing, statistical association of individual TCRs with disease status, and machine learning were combined to predict cytomegalovirus infection status. A later analysis re-analyzed previously published TCR beta repertoires from several hundred donors and added high-resolution HLA genotyping to study TCR occurrence patterns. Rather than drawing on any new phenotypic data, the later analysis identified candidate immune exposures from TCR beta sequences and the way those sequences occurred across donors. An earlier analysis of 587 of the donors applied high-throughput TCR beta sequencing to assess whether each TCR beta V gene segment acted as functional or pseudogenic. Donor age, sex, ethnicity and CMV serostatus were compiled together with the repertoire data. In a later genetic analysis, genome-wide SNP genotypes for about three fifths of the 666 donors were used, and that subset was treated as a discovery cohort. All discovery cohort repertoires had been generated using a single sequencing platform. Class I and class II HLA loci were covered by the typing at four-digit resolution. Typing coverage differed by locus: A, B, C, DRB1 and DQB1 were typed in about 620-630 donors, DQA1 in roughly 510, DPA1 in 606, and DPB1 in roughly 470. Roughly 5 DR-DQ haplotypes were handled as single units for association and clustering because linkage in the cohort was strong. Across about 370 genotyped donors of the cohort, an average of approximately 220,000 unique TCR beta nucleotide sequences per donor were sequenced, and about a sixth of those sequences were non-productive.

Spanning cysteine to phenylalanine, the CDR3 consists of 12 amino acids. This entry keeps only the CDR3 DNA: 36 bases, framed from base 1. Sequences GTSNPN (CDR1) and SVGIG (CDR2) are obtained from the germline V gene (reference sequence). Libraries were constructed by the immunoSEQ multiplex PCR assay. For the multiplex PCR, a mixture combining 60 forward primers for TCR Vbeta segments and 13 reverse primers for TCR Jbeta segments was used. Amplification of the CDR3 region of rearranged TCR beta genes was performed with a multiplex PCR assay on genomic DNA. The amplified TCR beta libraries were sequenced on the Illumina HiSeq System as 87-base-pair reads. On the authors' methods: In a later analysis, tens of millions of unique TCR beta chains were counted across the 500 to 850 repertoires, and about 10 million of these chains were shared by at least two donors. Raw reads were error-corrected and collapsed into unique sequences with a nearest-neighbor algorithm that merged closely related sequences to remove PCR and sequencing errors. CDR3 sequences were aligned to IMGT reference sequences to assign V, D and J gene segments. For a sequence to be retained, at least a six-nucleotide match to both a V gene segment and a J gene segment was required. Rearrangements were called productive when the CDR3 lacked stop codons and stayed in frame with V and J; all others were non-productive. CDR3 was defined by IMGT convention, running from the second conserved V-encoded cysteine to the conserved J-encoded phenylalanine. In an earlier analysis of approximately 590 of the donors, sequences lacking an unambiguous match to a single V gene segment were excluded. In an earlier analysis of approximately 560 of the donors, a V segment was called functional when productive rearrangements were above 56.7%, and segregating when the standard deviation between donors exceeded 5%. To diagnose cytomegalovirus status from the catalog of TCR beta chain sequences, a statistical classification framework was built. In a later analysis, TCR nucleotide sequences were compared against IMGT/GENE-DB human TR gene sequences so that V and J genes could be assigned. Using the TCRdist pipeline, a later analysis assigned CDR3 sequences along with most-parsimonious VDJ recombination scenarios. In a later analysis, each TCR beta chain was defined by its CDR3 amino acid sequence together with its V-gene family, and reads without a unique V-gene family were excluded. To address suspected cross-contamination and a sequencing artifact, a later analysis removed over 500 highly shared, low-generation-probability nucleotide sequences. A later analysis calculated a clonal expansion index for each public chain from normalized within-repertoire ranks of inferred template counts. In a later analysis, generation probabilities were computed using a VDJ recombination model fitted to out-of-frame rearrangements, and the results were checked against IGoR. In a later analysis, hypergeometric tests were used to score TCR-TCR, TCR-HLA and TCR-CMV co-occurrence, with a repertoire-size bias correction applied to TCR pairs. A later analysis estimated false discovery rates by permuting HLA or CMV assignments 20 times. In a later analysis, co-occurring TCRs were grouped using DBSCAN, with TCRdist sequence similarity added in when clustering inside HLA-allele-positive subsets. For co-occurrence clustering, repertoires with fewer than 30,000 or more than 120,000 public chains were excluded, along with roughly 5 repertoires with anomalous nucleotide sharing. As stored in TCRdb, this immuneACCESS dataset retains in-frame rearrangements with V and J assigned. A fraction of the clones does not appear; measured against another copy, unresolved V genes explain less than half of the discrepancy, and the remainder lacks a known reason. The DNA gave D and trimming, while V, J and clone size come from that table. The sample table holds 85,000 to 120,000 clones, of which 71% were seen once. The biggest ten clones account for less than 3.5% of the sample.

The cohort comprised some 680 healthy bone marrow donors. At the time of sampling, all cohort members were nominally healthy, though unrecorded immune exposures were likely present. The donor tested CMV seronegative, placing the donor among the 350 to 400 seronegative members of the cohort. A peripheral blood sample was provided by each donor, and peripheral blood mononuclear cells were used for TCR beta sequencing. The Qiagen DNeasy Blood Extraction Kit was used to extract genomic DNA from the blood cell samples. General conclusions and limits of the study: In a later analysis, the rate of TCR association differed among HLA loci, with DRB1 alleles having the most associated TCRs and HLA-C alleles having the fewest. In vitro tests confirmed that a few of the cytomegalovirus-associated TCR beta chains recognize cytomegalovirus antigens. The authors suggested that the approach could potentially be generalized to other disease states and immunological phenotypes. Cytomegalovirus status was reported to be diagnosed by the classifier with high specificity and sensitivity in both the original and validation cohorts. In a later analysis, HLA-associated TCR beta chains showed more clonal expansion and lower generation probabilities than non-associated chains that were equally common. The cohort was sequenced for TCR beta chains only, and without alpha or paired-chain data the features that could be detected were limited. A further reported finding was that TCR beta sequences accurately predicted the HLA-A and HLA-B alleles for most subjects in the first cohort. In an earlier analysis of some 500 of the donors, most TCR beta V segments were observed in productive rearrangements about 87% or about 30% of the time, broadly matching IMGT annotations. A later analysis reported that several top co-occurrence clusters appeared linked to parvovirus B19, influenza, CMV and Epstein-Barr virus. A total of some 180 TCR beta chains were listed by the study as associated with cytomegalovirus. A group of highly shared sequence variants was considered likely to be a technical artifact of the sequencing pipeline. Correlated functional status among segregating V segments might be attributable to linkage disequilibrium, but an unknown experimental factor could not be ruled out. In a later analysis, most CMV-associated TCR beta chains were found to appear HLA-restricted, with HLA associations seemingly driven largely by CMV exposure. Because counts were too low, some 17 rarely observed V segments, including chromosome 9 orphons, were left out of the earlier analysis of roughly 600 of the donors. While some public TCRs were present in many individuals, most TCR sequences turned up only very rarely across donors. Roughly uniform sequencing depth across donors was assumed in presence/absence analyses, although this assumption may not hold. In a later genetic analysis, a missense DCLRE1C variant was associated with V-gene and J-gene trimming of TCR beta chains, and the association was replicated in an independent cohort. When HLA alleles, especially DR and DQ, strongly co-occurred, attributing TCR associations to individual alleles was difficult. The only immune exposure information available for the cohort was CMV serostatus. Because the 87-base-pair reads could not distinguish some IMGT-functional V segments, including TRBV6-2 and TRBV6-3, those segments were excluded. A later genetic analysis reported fewer N-insertions in productive TCRs among donors in an Asian-associated ancestry cluster than the approximately 700-donor mean. A later analysis associated about 17,000 TCR beta sequences with specific HLA alleles at a false discovery rate of 0.05. HLA typing was unavailable for some donors at each locus, so association tests used only the typed subset.

A remark on this clone: Its antigen is unknown. Nothing much larger sits one base from this clone, and base qualities are not available.

The chain is assembled from TRBV30 and TRBJ2-7; 8 middle bases align to TRBD2. The sequencing input was PBMCs. The clonotype was recovered from a female donor in good health and CMV-seronegative. The CDR3 corresponds to CAWSGGAGEQYF. The nucleotide sequence reads TGTGCTTGGTCGGGGGGGGCCGGCGAGCAGTACTTC.